The clone carrying this T cell receptor beta chain was detected many times. The antigen is not known. RNA, once extracted, was reverse transcribed into cDNA for use as the sequencing template. Sequencing was performed with immunoSEQ multiplex PCR; in TCRdb, only in-frame clones are kept and a portion is missing. The sample yields around 200,000 clones, about 48% seen once. As for treatment: oral pan-JAK inhibitor, 5-10 mg twice daily. The data stem from a study of CD8+ T cells in alopecia areata. Study-wide points: In scalp and blood, many expanded lesional clones persisted during tofacitinib. Sequence data from scalp samples additionally include resident alphabeta T cells of normal skin.

With 7 bases removed from V and 1 base from J, the gap between germline ends came to 16 bases. This CDR3 is 16 amino acids long. The sequences come from CD8+ T cells sorted from blood, collected at week 24, from a patient treated with tofacitinib. The TCR was taken from a human donor with alopecia areata. The genes are TRBV23-1 and TRBJ2-2; weak D call: TRBD1 (6 bases). TRBV23-1 belongs to the ORF category, with a function that is uncertain. CDR3 sequence (DNA): TGCGCCAGCACCGCGACAGGACCTGGGAACACCGGGGAGCTGTTTTTT. Its translation: CASTATGPGNTGELFF.